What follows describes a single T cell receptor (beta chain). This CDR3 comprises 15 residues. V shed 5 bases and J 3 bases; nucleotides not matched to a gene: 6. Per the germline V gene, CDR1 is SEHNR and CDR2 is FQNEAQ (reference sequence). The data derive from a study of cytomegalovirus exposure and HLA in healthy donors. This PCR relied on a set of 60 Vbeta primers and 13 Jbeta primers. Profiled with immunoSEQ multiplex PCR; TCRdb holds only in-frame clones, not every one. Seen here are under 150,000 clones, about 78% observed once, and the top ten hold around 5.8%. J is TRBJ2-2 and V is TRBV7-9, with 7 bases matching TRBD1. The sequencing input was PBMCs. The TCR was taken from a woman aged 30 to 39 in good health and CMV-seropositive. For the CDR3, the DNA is TGTGCCAGCAGCCTAACCGGGACAGACACCGGGGAGCTGTTTTTT. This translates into CASSLTGTDTGELFF.